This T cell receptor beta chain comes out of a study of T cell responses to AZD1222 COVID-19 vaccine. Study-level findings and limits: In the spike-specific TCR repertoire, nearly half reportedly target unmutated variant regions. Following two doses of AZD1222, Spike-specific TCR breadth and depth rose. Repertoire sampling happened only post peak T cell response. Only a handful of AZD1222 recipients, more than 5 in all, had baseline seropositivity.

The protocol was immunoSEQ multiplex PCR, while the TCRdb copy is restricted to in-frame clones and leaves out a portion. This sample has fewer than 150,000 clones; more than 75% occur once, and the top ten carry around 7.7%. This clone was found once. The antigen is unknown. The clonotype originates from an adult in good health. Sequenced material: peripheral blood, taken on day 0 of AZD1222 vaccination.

CDR3 protein: CASSQGSGSGNQPQHF. CDR3 nucleotide sequence: TGTGCCAGCAGCCAAGGGTCGGGGAGCGGTAATCAGCCCCAGCATTTT. This chain joins TRBV4-2 and TRBJ1-5, with D unclear. This CDR3 comprises 16 residues. V was clipped by 1 base and J by 4 bases, with 14 bases between them. The V gene's germline CDR1 is LGHNA and CDR2 YNFKEQ.